The text below deals with one TCR beta chain. Its antigen is currently unknown. The CDR3 runs to 16 residues. CDR1 SNHLY and CDR2 FYNNEI come from the germline V gene. With 5 bases clipped from V and 2 bases from J, the junction kept 9 bases outside the gene matches. Regarding time point: week 47, end of study. With topical imiquimod, each dose of the vaccine consisted of 300 ug of mutant IDH1 20-mer peptide. Tumors from donors were new WHO grade 3 or 4 IDH1-mutant astrocytomas with ATRX loss. This sample is part of a study of a mutant IDH1 vaccine in newly diagnosed glioma. In the study overall: Most patients had received both radiotherapy and temozolomide, the prior options being radiotherapy, temozolomide, or both. General study results and limits: Among patients, nearly 95% showed immune responses induced by the vaccine.

Measured with immunoSEQ multiplex PCR; TCRdb has only the in-frame clones, and not every one. Of about 32,000 clones listed, roughly 89% were seen once; the top ten hold about 2%. The chain joins TRBV2 to TRBJ1-1; TRBD1 matches 9 bases. This receptor was taken from a man aged 40-49 years with glioma. The sequencing here drew on PBMCs, taken from a glioma patient whose treatment included an IDH1 peptide vaccine. The CDR3 DNA reads TGTGCCAGCAGTCAGGGACAGGGAAGGGGAAACACTGAAGCTTTCTTT. This gives the protein CASSQGQGRGNTEAFF.